The 2 T cell receptor beta chains below come from one sample, sequenced in a study of shared clonotypes between healthy human individuals (TCRdb year 2020). Library creation used the immunoSEQ multiplex PCR assay. Drawn from immuneACCESS, this table holds only the in-frame rearrangements with V and J called that TCRdb kept. Clones are partly lost; checked studies trace under half to an unresolved V gene and leave the rest unexplained. The sample has about a million clones on record, approximately 80% of them singletons. 0.7% to 0.95% of the sample rests with the top ten. The sequencing sample was made of memory CD4+ T cells from PBMCs. In light of the paper, this sample's cell subset or site label describes: CD45RA-negative fraction. These receptors all come from a man between 18 and 29 years old in good health. Some clones in this sample may be carry-over from other donors' samples.

The V call is TRBV7-8, the J call TRBJ2-2, with D possibly being TRBD1 (6 bases). The CDR3 is 14 amino acids. V dropped 5 bases and J dropped 4 bases, with 11 bases sitting between them. Per the germline V gene, CDR1 is SGHVS and CDR2 is FQNEAQ. CDR3 loop: CASSPTGITGELFF. The CDR3 DNA reads TGTGCCAGCAGCCCGACAGGTATCACCGGGGAGCTGTTTTTT.

This clone was seen more than once but under ten times. V usage is TRBV4-2 and J usage is TRBJ2-5; weak D call: TRBD1 (6 bases). This CDR3 is built from 14 residues. V lost 0 bases and J lost 4, with 9 bases in between. Germline assignment: CDR1 LGHNA and CDR2 YNFKEQ. As DNA, the CDR3 is TGTGCCAGCAGCCAAGATAGCAGGGGAGAGACCCAGTACTTC. Its protein product is CASSQDSRGETQYF.